Shown below are 11 T cell receptor beta chains from a single sample sequenced in a study of blood T cell repertoires in COVID-19. Clones were read by immunoSEQ multiplex PCR, and TCRdb kept only the in-frame ones, dropping some. Among about 200,000 clones, 65% to 90% were seen once, and the ten largest hold 3.5% to 4.5%. Sequences were obtained from PBMCs or T cells enriched from blood (not recorded which). The receptors were gathered from a woman aged 35 to 49 with acute COVID-19.

This clone was seen just once. V usage is TRBV3-1 (or the pseudogene TRBV3-2) and J usage is TRBJ1-1; TRBD1 is a possible D gene (5 bases). The CDR3 is 14 amino acids. V was cut by 4 bases and J by 4 bases, with 13 bases left in between. CDR1 is LGHDT, CDR2 YNNKEL, per germline (reference sequence). The CDR3 DNA follows: TGTGCCAGCAGCCCAGTGGGGCACGGCACTGAAGCTTTCTTT. Protein: CASSPVGHGTEAFF.

The V call is TRBV5-1, the J call TRBJ1-4, with D unresolved. The germline V gene has CDR1 SGHRS and CDR2 YFSETQ. This CDR3 comprises 15 residues. Deletions cut 0 bases from V and 0 bases from J, with 6 bases between. The CDR3 sequence: CASSLGSTTNEKLFF. The CDR3 DNA is TGCGCCAGCAGCTTGGGTAGTACAACTAATGAAAAACTGTTTTTT.

J is TRBJ2-1 and V is TRBV4-1, with TRBD2 matching over 8 bases. V shed 3 bases and J 0 bases; nucleotides not matched to a gene: 4. The V gene's germline CDR1 is MGHRA and CDR2 YSYEKL. This CDR3 contains 16 residues. CDR3 sequence reads: CASSHQSGSSYNEQFF. The CDR3 DNA is TGCGCCAGCAGCCATCAGAGCGGGAGCTCCTACAATGAGCAGTTCTTC.

Here the CDR3 reads CASSPAGTAQETQYF. CDR3 sequence (DNA): TGTGCCAGCAGCCCCGCCGGGACAGCACAAGAGACCCAGTACTTC. V usage is TRBV11-3 and J usage is TRBJ2-5, with TRBD1 identical over 7 bases. This CDR3 has 15 amino acids. With V trimmed by 5 bases and J by 2 bases, 8 bases remained unmatched. Germline V gene lookup returns CDR1 SGHNT and CDR2 YENEEA.

CDR3 sequence: CSVTPGTFYNEQFF. The CDR3 DNA reads TGCAGCGTCACCCCCGGGACATTTTACAATGAGCAGTTCTTC. This chain connects TRBV29-1 to TRBJ2-1; tentative D call: TRBD1 (6 bases). The CDR3 is 14 amino acids. Germline CDR1 and CDR2: SQVTM and ANQGSEA. The V and J ends lost 6 bases and 4 bases respectively, with 16 bases between them.

The genes are TRBV2 and TRBJ1-2, with a possible D match to TRBD1 (5 bases). This CDR3 is built from 15 residues. The germline CDR1 and CDR2 sequences are SNHLY and FYNNEI. The ends were cut back, 2 bases at V and 0 bases at J, with 10 bases in the middle. The CDR3 region has the DNA TGTGCCAGCAGTGAAACGGGACTTTCTAACTATGGCTACACCTTC. Protein: CASSETGLSNYGYTF.

In nucleotides, the CDR3 is TGCAGCGTTGGATTCACAGAACCTTACAATGAGCAGTTCTTC. Its translation: CSVGFTEPYNEQFF. J is TRBJ2-1 and V is TRBV29-1, with D unresolved. The V gene's germline CDR1 is SQVTM and CDR2 ANQGSEA. The CDR3 runs 14 residues. V was pared by 4 bases and J by 4 bases, with 14 bases between.

The CDR3 here is CASSLGPQGHRPQHF. DNA for the CDR3: TGTGCCAGCAGTTTAGGACCTCAGGGGCATCGGCCCCAGCATTTT. This chain connects TRBV28 to TRBJ1-5; D is possibly TRBD1 (6 bases). The CDR3 covers 15 residues. Trimming took off 2 bases at V and 9 bases at J, with 17 bases between the two ends. Germline-derived CDR1 and CDR2 are MDHEN and SYDVKM.

The chain combines TRBV7-9 with TRBJ2-5; 7 nucleotides agree with TRBD1. The CDR3 is 19 residues long. CDR1 and CDR2 from the germline V gene are SEHNR and FQNEAQ (reference sequence). With 0 bases clipped from V and 5 bases from J, the junction kept 18 bases outside the gene matches. As DNA, the CDR3 is TGTGCCAGCAGCTTAGCAAGGAGTTTGAGCGGAACCAGGGGGGAGACCCAGTACTTC. Translating it yields CASSLARSLSGTRGETQYF.

This chain uses TRBV16 with TRBJ1-1; 8 bases align to TRBD1. There are 15 residues in the CDR3. Germline V lookup: CDR1 KGHSY, CDR2 FQNENV. The ends lost 6 bases at V and 3 bases at J; junction bases unmatched: 9. The CDR3 bases are TGTGCCAGCAGTCTAACCCAGGGGGCGGACACTGAAGCTTTCTTT. It specifies CASSLTQGADTEAFF.

This sequence joins TRBV7-3 and TRBJ2-1; maybe TRBD1 (5 bases). Germline CDR1 SGHTA, CDR2 FQGTGA. This CDR3 region has 12 residues. Trimming shortened V by 5 bases and J by 3 bases, and 5 bases separated the two germline ends. The CDR3 loop is CASSDSYNEQFF. The DNA for the CDR3 is TGTGCCAGCAGCGACAGCTACAATGAGCAGTTCTTC. Filled out from reference TRBV7-3 and TRBJ2-1, the complete variable domain reads GAGVSQTPSNKVTEKGKYVELRCDPISGHTALYWYRQSLGQGPEFLIYFQGTGAADDSGLPNDRFFAVRPEGSVSTLKIQRTERGDSAVYLCASSDSYNEQFFGPGTRLTVL.